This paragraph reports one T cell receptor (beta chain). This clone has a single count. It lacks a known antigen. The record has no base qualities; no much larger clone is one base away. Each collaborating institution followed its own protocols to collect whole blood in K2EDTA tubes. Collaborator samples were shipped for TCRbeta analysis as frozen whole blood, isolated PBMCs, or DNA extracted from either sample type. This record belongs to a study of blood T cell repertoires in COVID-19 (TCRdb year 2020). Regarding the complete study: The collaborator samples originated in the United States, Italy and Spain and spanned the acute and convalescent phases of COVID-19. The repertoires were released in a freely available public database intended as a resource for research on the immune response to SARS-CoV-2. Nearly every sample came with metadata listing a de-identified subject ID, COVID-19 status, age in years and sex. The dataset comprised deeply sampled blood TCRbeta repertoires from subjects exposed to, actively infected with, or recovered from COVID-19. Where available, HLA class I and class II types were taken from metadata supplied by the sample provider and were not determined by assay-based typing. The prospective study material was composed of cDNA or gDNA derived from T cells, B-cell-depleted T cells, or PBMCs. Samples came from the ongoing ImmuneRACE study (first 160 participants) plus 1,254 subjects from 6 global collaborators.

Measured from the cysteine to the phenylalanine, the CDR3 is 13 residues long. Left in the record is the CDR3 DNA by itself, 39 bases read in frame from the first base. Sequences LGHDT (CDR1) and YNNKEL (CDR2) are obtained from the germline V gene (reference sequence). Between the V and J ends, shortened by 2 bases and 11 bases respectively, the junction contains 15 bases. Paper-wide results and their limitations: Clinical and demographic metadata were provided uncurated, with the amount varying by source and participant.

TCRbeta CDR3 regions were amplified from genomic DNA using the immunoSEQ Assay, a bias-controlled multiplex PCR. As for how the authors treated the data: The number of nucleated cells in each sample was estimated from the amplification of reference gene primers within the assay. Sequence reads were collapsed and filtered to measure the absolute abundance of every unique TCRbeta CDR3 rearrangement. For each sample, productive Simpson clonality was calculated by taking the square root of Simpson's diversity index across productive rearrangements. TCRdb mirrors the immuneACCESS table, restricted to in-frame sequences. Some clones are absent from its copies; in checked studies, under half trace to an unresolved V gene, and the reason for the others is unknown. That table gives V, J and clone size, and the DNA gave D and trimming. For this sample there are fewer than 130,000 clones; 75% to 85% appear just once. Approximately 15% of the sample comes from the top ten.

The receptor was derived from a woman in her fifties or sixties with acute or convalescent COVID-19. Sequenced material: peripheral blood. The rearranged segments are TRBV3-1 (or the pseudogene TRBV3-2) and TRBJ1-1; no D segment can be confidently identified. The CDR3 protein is CASSQNIDSDAFF. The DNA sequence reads TGTGCCAGCAGCCAAAACATCGATTCAGATGCTTTCTTT.